A selection of T cell receptor beta chains follows, all from one sample in a study of T cells in Graves' hyperthyroidism and ophthalmopathy. One entry per CDR3 protein results from TCRdb running MiXCR on the multiplex PCR reads. Of 600,000 to 900,000 distinct CDR3 sequences listed, 16% were seen once; the top ten hold around 7.7%. The sample comprised blood. The source of these receptors is a man aged 18 to 30 with Graves' hyperthyroidism. Both conserved end residues are part of each CDR3. Fields, in order: D gene, V gene, clone size, J gene, CDR3 protein, CDR3 DNA. A D gene is named only where the DNA matches it firmly. Some rows mark clone size as missing; the rest say once, few, many or name a class of expanded clone.

>TRBD2|TRBV7-8|many|TRBJ2-1
CASSLVFAGTSEERNEQFF
TGTGCCAGCAGCTTAGTGTTTGCCGGGACTAGCGAGGAACGGAATGAGCAGTTCTTC
>NA|TRBV6-1|NA|TRBJ1-2
CASRQGIYYGYTF
TGTGCCAGCAGACAGGGAATCTACTATGGCTACACCTTC
>TRBD2|TRBV20-1|many|TRBJ2-3
CSARVDGRASDTQYF
TGCAGTGCTAGAGTTGACGGGAGGGCCAGTGATACGCAGTATTTT
>NA|TRBV19|NA|TRBJ1-1
CASSIDPEGLTEAFF
TGTGCCAGTAGTATTGACCCGGAGGGGTTAACTGAAGCTTTCTTT
>TRBD1|TRBV6-2/TRBV6-3|NA|TRBJ2-1
CASREGVQGALHEQFF
TGTGCCAGCAGGGAGGGAGTGCAGGGGGCTCTTCATGAGCAGTTCTTC
>TRBD2|TRBV7-9|few|TRBJ2-7
CASGVPGLAYEQYF
TGTGCCAGCGGGGTTCCGGGACTAGCCTACGAGCAGTACTTC
>NA|TRBV5-6|NA|TRBJ2-4
CASSLGVGARGKNIQYF
TGTGCCAGCAGCTTGGGGGTAGGGGCTCGGGGCAAAAACATTCAGTACTTC
>NA|TRBV27|NA|TRBJ2-4
CASTPRQRLPAKNIQYF
TGTGCCAGCACCCCCCGACAGAGACTACCGGCCAAAAACATTCAGTACTTC
>NA|TRBV7-3|few|TRBJ2-7
CASSLTVQHEQYF
TGTGCCAGCAGCTTAACGGTACAGCACGAGCAGTACTTC
>NA|TRBV12-3/TRBV12-4|many|TRBJ2-2
CASSLVVGELFF
TGTGCCAGCAGTTTAGTGGTCGGGGAGCTGTTTTTT
>NA|TRBV14|few|TRBJ2-2
CASSQVSHTGELFF
TGTGCCAGCAGCCAAGTATCGCACACCGGGGAGCTGTTTTTT
>NA|TRBV7-9|NA|TRBJ2-7
CASSPLDPYEQYF
TGTGCCAGCAGCCCTTTGGATCCCTACGAGCAGTACTTC
>NA|TRBV28|many|TRBJ2-5
CVIRGQETQYF
TGTGTTATTCGGGGGCAAGAGACCCAGTACTTC
>TRBD2|TRBV24-1|many|TRBJ2-1
CATSDPSGRTSSYNEQFF
TGTGCCACCAGTGACCCTAGCGGGAGGACTAGCTCCTACAATGAGCAGTTCTTC
>TRBD1|TRBV19|NA|TRBJ1-6
CASSTIGQDRHF
TGTGCCAGTAGCACAATCGGACAGGACCGCCACTTT
>NA|TRBV11-3|many|TRBJ2-3
CASSLSGTGTDTQYF
TGTGCCAGCAGCTTATCGGGGACTGGCACAGATACGCAGTATTTT
>TRBD2|TRBV2|many|TRBJ2-1
CASSERWLAGNGNEQFF
TGTGCCAGCAGTGAACGCTGGCTAGCGGGAAACGGGAATGAGCAGTTCTTC
>NA|TRBV29-1|many|TRBJ1-2
CSVEDLGQTSRDGYTF
TGCAGCGTTGAAGATCTTGGACAGACTTCTCGCGATGGCTACACCTTC
>TRBD1|TRBV28|many|TRBJ1-1
CASSTTGGGDTEAFF
TGTGCCAGCAGTACGACAGGGGGAGGAGACACTGAAGCTTTCTTT
>TRBD1|TRBV6-2/TRBV6-3|many|TRBJ1-2
CASSTPRDSYGYTF
TGTGCCAGCAGTACTCCGAGGGACAGCTATGGCTACACCTTC
>NA|TRBV18|NA|TRBJ2-7
CASSPSGANEQYF
TGTGCCAGCTCACCGTCAGGCGCTAACGAGCAGTACTTC
>NA|TRBV25-1|few|TRBJ2-1
CASTHSYPGNEQFF
TGTGCCAGCACTCATTCGTACCCCGGCAATGAGCAGTTCTTC
>NA|TRBV20-1|few|TRBJ2-4
CSARSGFGIQYF
TGCAGTGCTAGGTCTGGGTTCGGCATTCAGTACTTC
>TRBD2|TRBV24-1|many|TRBJ2-2
CATSDDGTSGPNTGELFF
TGTGCCACCAGTGACGACGGGACTAGCGGACCGAACACCGGGGAGCTGTTTTTT
>NA|TRBV7-8|NA|TRBJ1-4
CASSLELNEKLLF
TGTGCCAGCAGCTTAGAACTTAATGAAAAACTGTTGTTT
>TRBD2|TRBV4-1|NA|TRBJ2-3
CASTGPGGRADTQYF
TGCGCCAGCACCGGACCGGGGGGGCGCGCAGATACGCAGTATTTT
>TRBD1|TRBV9|many|TRBJ2-4
CASSSRGRWDIQYF
TGTGCCAGCAGCTCCAGGGGGCGCTGGGACATTCAGTACTTC
>NA|TRBV20-1|NA|TRBJ1-2
CSVRDNRNYGYTF
TGCAGTGTCCGAGACAATAGAAACTATGGCTACACCTTC
>TRBD1|TRBV7-9|many|TRBJ2-7
CATGTGPTYEQYF
TGTGCCACCGGGACAGGGCCCACCTACGAGCAGTACTTC
>NA|TRBV28|many|TRBJ1-2
CASSLPGGNYGYTF
TGTGCCAGCAGTTTGCCTGGTGGGAACTATGGCTACACCTTC
>TRBD1|TRBV11-2|many|TRBJ2-5
CASSSPGQGETQYF
TGTGCCAGCAGCTCGCCGGGACAGGGGGAGACCCAGTACTTC
>NA|TRBV11-3|many|TRBJ1-1
CASRNGLNTEAFF
TGTGCCAGCAGAAACGGGCTGAACACTGAAGCTTTCTTT
>TRBD2|TRBV7-3|few|TRBJ2-2
CASSLLAGTTGELFF
TGTGCCAGCAGCTTACTAGCGGGCACCACCGGGGAGCTGTTTTTT
>NA|TRBV5-5|few|TRBJ2-3
CASSPRGIRSTDTQYF
TGTGCCAGCAGCCCACGGGGGATCCGGAGCACAGATACGCAGTATTTT
>TRBD2|TRBV2|many|TRBJ2-1
CASSPLGGSNYNEQFF
TGTGCCAGCAGCCCACTGGGCGGGAGTAACTACAATGAGCAGTTCTTC
>NA|TRBV20-1|NA|TRBJ2-7
CSASRGLNYEQYF
TGCAGTGCTAGTAGGGGACTCAACTACGAGCAGTACTTC
>NA|TRBV30|many|TRBJ1-2
CAWNGGAGGYTF
TGTGCCTGGAACGGTGGGGCTGGTGGCTACACCTTC
>NA|TRBV2|many|TRBJ2-2
CASTLSGELFF
TGTGCCAGCACCTTAAGCGGGGAGCTGTTTTTT
>TRBD1|TRBV12-3/TRBV12-4|NA|TRBJ1-5
CASSLSGTGDQPQHF
TGTGCCAGCAGTCTCTCCGGGACAGGGGATCAGCCCCAGCATTTT
>NA|TRBV27|many|TRBJ1-5
CASSQQTGRNQPQHF
TGTGCCAGCAGTCAACAGACAGGTCGCAATCAGCCCCAGCATTTT
>TRBD2|TRBV28|many|TRBJ2-4
CASIGWEGAKNIQYF
TGTGCCAGCATAGGGTGGGAGGGGGCCAAAAACATTCAGTACTTC
>TRBD1|TRBV6-2/TRBV6-3|many|TRBJ1-1
CASSFATGRTEAFF
TGTGCCAGCAGTTTTGCGACAGGGAGGACTGAAGCTTTCTTT
>NA|TRBV7-9|few|TRBJ2-5
CASSLRDTRETQYF
TGTGCCAGCAGCTTGCGGGACACAAGAGAGACCCAGTACTTC
>TRBD1|TRBV28|many|TRBJ2-7
CASSLPIQGAGEQYF
TGTGCCAGCAGTTTACCTATACAGGGGGCGGGCGAGCAGTACTTC
>NA|TRBV12-3/TRBV12-4|NA|TRBJ2-2
CASFLRASPIGELFF
TGTGCCAGTTTTTTGCGGGCATCCCCAATAGGGGAGCTGTTTTTT
>TRBD1|TRBV12-5|NA|TRBJ1-6
CASGWDRNSPLHF
TGTGCTAGTGGATGGGACAGAAATTCACCCCTCCACTTT
>TRBD1|TRBV28|many|TRBJ1-5
CASSGSGGQPQHF
TGTGCCAGCAGTGGATCAGGGGGTCAGCCCCAGCATTTT
>TRBD1|TRBV4-1|NA|TRBJ1-6
CASSPRGQGVHSPLHF
TGCGCCAGCAGCCCGCGTGGACAGGGGGTGCATTCACCCCTCCACTTT
>TRBD2|TRBV30|many|TRBJ2-1
CAWSSGRATYNEQFF
TGTGCCTGGAGTAGCGGGAGGGCCACCTACAATGAGCAGTTCTTC
>NA|TRBV2|few|TRBJ2-1
CASGGDSRTTTYEQFF
TGTGCCAGCGGGGGGGACAGTCGGACTACTACCTATGAGCAGTTCTTC